This TCR beta chain derives from a study of Ad26.COV2.S vaccination and SARS-CoV-2 variants. Data came from immunoSEQ multiplex PCR; TCRdb stores just in-frame clones and leaves some out. This repertoire shows some 180,000 clones, roughly 89% found once; its top ten account for around 6.1%. Germline values: CDR1 MNHEY, CDR2 SVGAGI. This CDR3 spans 15 amino acids. The ends were cut back, 6 bases at V and 9 bases at J, with 21 bases in the middle. The clonotype was recovered from a human donor who had recovered from COVID-19. This specimen was peripheral blood, taken after recovery from COVID-19. The chain uses TRBV6-5 and TRBJ2-1; D is perhaps TRBD2 (6 bases). Written as DNA, the CDR3 is TGTGCCAGCAGCCTAAGTAGCGGACCACTAGGTGAGCAGTTCTTC. Amino acid sequence: CASSLSSGPLGEQFF.